This T cell receptor (beta chain) was identified during a study of shared clonotypes between healthy human individuals. Deletions cut 0 bases from V and 2 bases from J, with 8 bases between. The CDR3 runs 14 residues. Germline values: CDR1 MRHNA, CDR2 SNTAGT. Unsorted PBMC replicate PCRs drew on 250 to 300 ng DNA, representing tens of thousands of T cell genomes. In the authors' methods: Junction-only sequences without quality scores came from ImmunoSEQ, so filtering differed. This table comes from immunoSEQ multiplex PCR, and its TCRdb copy is limited to in-frame clones, with some not included. That table furnishes V, J and clone size, whereas the DNA furnished D and trimming. The sample includes roughly 500,000 clones, about 85% of them seen just once.

The TCR originated in a woman in her forties in good health. Some clones in this sample may be carry-over from other donors' samples. The sequenced sample was PBMCs. The chain uses TRBV6-4 and TRBJ2-7; unclear D gene. Here the CDR3 DNA reads TGTGCCAGCAGTGACTCCAGACCGACCTACGAGCAGTACTTC. Its protein is CASSDSRPTYEQYF.